A selection of T cell receptor beta chains follows, all from one sample in a study of OX40 agonist ivuxolimab in advanced cancers. The assay was immunoSEQ multiplex PCR, and TCRdb's table has in-frame clones only and misses some. The table includes roughly 60,000 clones, 92% detected once. The sample in question was CD4+ or CD8+ T cells sorted from blood, obtained in a trial of the OX40 agonist ivuxolimab. The receptor set was obtained from an adult with an advanced solid tumor such as melanoma, head and neck, liver or kidney cancer. Both conserved end residues are part of each CDR3. Each record gives: V gene, D gene, clone size, J gene, CDR3 DNA, CDR3 protein. The D gene is left open where the match is weak. Size is stated for part of the rows, as once, few or many counts, or as a class when the clone is expanded.

V gene: TRBV2; D gene: .; clone size: .; J gene: TRBJ1-1; CDR3 DNA: TGTGCCAGCAGTGAACAGGGCAGCACTGAAGCTTTCTTT; CDR3 protein: CASSEQGSTEAFF
V gene: TRBV7-8; D gene: .; clone size: .; J gene: TRBJ1-1; CDR3 DNA: TGTGCCAGCAGCTTAGGGACGGGGGACACTGAAGCTTTCTTT; CDR3 protein: CASSLGTGDTEAFF
V gene: TRBV7-6; D gene: TRBD1; clone size: .; J gene: TRBJ2-2; CDR3 DNA: TGTGCCAGCAGCTTCTCCAGGGGGACCGGGGAGCTGTTTTTT; CDR3 protein: CASSFSRGTGELFF
V gene: TRBV10-2; D gene: TRBD2; clone size: .; J gene: TRBJ2-7; CDR3 DNA: TGCGCCAGTGGACTAGCGGGTTACGAGCAGTACTTC; CDR3 protein: CASGLAGYEQYF
V gene: TRBV10-3; D gene: .; clone size: .; J gene: TRBJ2-7; CDR3 DNA: TGTGCCATCAGTGAGGACAGCTACGAGCAGTACTTC; CDR3 protein: CAISEDSYEQYF
V gene: TRBV2; D gene: .; clone size: once; J gene: TRBJ2-1; CDR3 DNA: TGTGCCAGCAGTGAATTCCTGGCTACGTCTAACAATGAGCAGTTCTTC; CDR3 protein: CASSEFLATSNNEQFF
V gene: TRBV4-2; D gene: .; clone size: .; J gene: TRBJ1-2; CDR3 DNA: TGTGCCAGCAGCCCCACAGGGACTGTTAACTATGGCTACACCTTC; CDR3 protein: CASSPTGTVNYGYTF
V gene: TRBV6-5; D gene: .; clone size: few; J gene: TRBJ2-2; CDR3 DNA: TGTGCCAGCAGTTACTCAGGAGTCACCGGGGAGCTGTTTTTT; CDR3 protein: CASSYSGVTGELFF
V gene: TRBV5-4; D gene: .; clone size: .; J gene: TRBJ1-2; CDR3 DNA: TGTGCCAGCAGCTTGTTTGTGGGGGATGCGTGGGGCTACACCTTC; CDR3 protein: CASSLFVGDAWGYTF
V gene: TRBV9; D gene: TRBD2; clone size: .; J gene: TRBJ2-1; CDR3 DNA: TGTGCCAGCAGCCCTCGCAGGCTAGCGGGAGATGAGCAGTTCTTC; CDR3 protein: CASSPRRLAGDEQFF
V gene: TRBV9; D gene: .; clone size: .; J gene: TRBJ2-7; CDR3 DNA: TGTGCCAGCAGCGTGGGGGCACGGCCCACCTACGAGCAGTACTTC; CDR3 protein: CASSVGARPTYEQYF
V gene: TRBV5-1; D gene: TRBD2; clone size: .; J gene: TRBJ2-5; CDR3 DNA: TGCGCCAGCAGCCTACTAGCGGCCCAAGAGACCCAGTACTTC; CDR3 protein: CASSLLAAQETQYF
V gene: TRBV7-9; D gene: TRBD1; clone size: .; J gene: TRBJ2-7; CDR3 DNA: TGTGCCAGCAGCCACGGGACAGGGGTCTACGAGCAGTACTTC; CDR3 protein: CASSHGTGVYEQYF